The present T cell receptor beta chain was sequenced within a study of cytomegalovirus exposure and HLA in healthy donors. CDR1 is KGHSH, CDR2 LQKENI, per germline. V was clipped by 3 bases and J by 5 bases, with 10 bases between them. This CDR3 is built from 14 residues. Primers for the PCR totalled 60 Vbeta and 13 Jbeta. Clones were sequenced by immunoSEQ multiplex PCR, and TCRdb holds only the in-frame ones, with some missing. Counted here are some 190,000 clones, roughly 87% occurring once; the ten biggest clones make up 1.5%. The study sampled nominally healthy donors, though unrecorded immune exposures were likely.

The receptor's source is a man aged 40-49 years in good health and CMV-seronegative. This chain links TRBV18 with TRBJ1-4, with D unclear. The material sequenced was PBMCs. The CDR3 DNA reads TGTGCCAGCTCACCCGGACTGCGAAATGAAAAACTGTTTTTT. Amino acid sequence: CASSPGLRNEKLFF.